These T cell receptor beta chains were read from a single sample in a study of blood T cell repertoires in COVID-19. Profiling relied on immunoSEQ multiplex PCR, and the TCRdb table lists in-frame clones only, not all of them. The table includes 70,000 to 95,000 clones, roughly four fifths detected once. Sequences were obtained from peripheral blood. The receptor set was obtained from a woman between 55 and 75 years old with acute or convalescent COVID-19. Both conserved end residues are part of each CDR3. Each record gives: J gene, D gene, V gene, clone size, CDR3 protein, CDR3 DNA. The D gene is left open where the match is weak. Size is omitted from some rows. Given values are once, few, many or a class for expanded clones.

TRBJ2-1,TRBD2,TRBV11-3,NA,CASSPSVGLGNNEQFF,TGTGCCAGCAGCCCGTCTGTTGGACTAGGAAACAATGAGCAGTTCTTC
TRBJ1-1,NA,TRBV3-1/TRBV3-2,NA,CASSQDGGSTEAFF,TGTGCCAGCAGCCAAGACGGCGGGAGCACTGAAGCTTTCTTT
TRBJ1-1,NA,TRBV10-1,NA,CASSERTDTEAFF,TGCGCCAGCAGTGAAAGGACTGACACTGAAGCTTTCTTT
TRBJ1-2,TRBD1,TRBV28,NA,CASRPSDRGYYGYTF,TGTGCCAGCAGGCCGTCAGACAGGGGGTACTATGGCTACACCTTC
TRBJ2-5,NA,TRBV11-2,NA,CASSFTGYPGQETQYF,TGTGCCAGCAGCTTTACAGGGTATCCCGGCCAAGAGACCCAGTACTTC
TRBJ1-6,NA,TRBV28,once,CASSSGGQTVLIYNSPLHF,TGTGCCAGCAGTTCGGGAGGTCAGACAGTCCTTATTTATAATTCACCCCTCCACTTT
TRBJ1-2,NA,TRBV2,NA,CASSPGWVSDYGYTF,TGTGCCAGCAGTCCGGGGTGGGTTTCGGACTATGGCTACACCTTC
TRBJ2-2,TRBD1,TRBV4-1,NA,CASSHPGGGGTGELFF,TGCGCCAGCAGCCATCCAGGGGGTGGCGGCACCGGGGAGCTGTTTTTT
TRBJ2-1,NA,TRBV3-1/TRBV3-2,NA,CASSQDTVRDEQFF,TGTGCCAGCAGCCAGGATACGGTACGGGATGAGCAGTTCTTC
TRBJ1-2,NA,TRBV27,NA,CASSRIALRDYGYTF,TGTGCCAGCAGTCGCATAGCGTTGAGGGACTATGGCTACACCTTC
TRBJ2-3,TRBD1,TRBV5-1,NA,CASSLRQGVEADTQYF,TGCGCCAGCAGCCTAAGACAGGGGGTCGAGGCAGATACGCAGTATTTT
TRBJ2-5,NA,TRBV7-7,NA,CASSPKGGVETQYF,TGTGCCAGCAGCCCCAAAGGAGGGGTGGAGACCCAGTACTTC
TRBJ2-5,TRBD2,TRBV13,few,CASSLEASGRGETQYF,TGTGCCAGCAGCTTAGAGGCTAGCGGGAGGGGAGAGACCCAGTACTTC
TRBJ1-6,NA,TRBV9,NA,CASSDGQLSYNSPLHF,TGTGCCAGCAGCGATGGACAGCTCTCCTATAATTCACCCCTCCACTTT
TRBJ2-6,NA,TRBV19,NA,CASSILVSAFGANVLTF,TGTGCCAGTAGTATATTAGTGAGCGCCTTCGGGGCCAACGTCCTGACTTTC
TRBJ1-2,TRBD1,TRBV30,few,CAWRTTGNYGYTF,TGTGCCTGGAGGACGACAGGGAACTATGGCTACACCTTC
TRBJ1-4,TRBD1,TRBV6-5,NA,CASSASGTDNEKLFF,TGTGCCAGCAGCGCTTCCGGGACAGATAATGAAAAACTGTTTTTT
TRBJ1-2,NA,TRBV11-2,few,CASSLDLRPSLDGYTF,TGTGCCAGCAGCTTAGATCTGAGGCCGTCCCTAGATGGCTACACCTTC
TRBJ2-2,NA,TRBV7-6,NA,CASSYNTNTGELFF,TGTGCCAGCAGCTATAATACGAACACCGGGGAGCTGTTTTTT
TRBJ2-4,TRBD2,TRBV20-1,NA,CSASQSGGANIQYF,TGCAGTGCTAGTCAGAGCGGGGGGGCTAACATTCAGTACTTC
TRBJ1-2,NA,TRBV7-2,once,CASALTFPGGYTF,TGTGCCAGCGCCTTAACCTTCCCAGGAGGCTACACCTTC
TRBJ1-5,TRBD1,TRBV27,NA,CASSRTADRVGQPQHF,TGTGCCAGCTCTCGGACCGCGGACAGGGTCGGTCAGCCCCAGCATTTT
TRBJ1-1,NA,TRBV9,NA,CASSVGGELEAFF,TGTGCCAGCAGCGTAGGGGGGGAGCTCGAAGCTTTCTTT
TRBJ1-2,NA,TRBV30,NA,CAWSFGRQTNYGYTF,TGTGCCTGGAGTTTCGGGCGACAGACAAACTATGGCTACACCTTC
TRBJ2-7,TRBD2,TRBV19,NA,CASTSAGAPTGEQYF,TGTGCCAGTACCTCAGCGGGAGCTCCGACGGGGGAGCAGTACTTC
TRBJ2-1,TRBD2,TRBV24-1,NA,CATSEISGSYNEQFF,TGTGCCACCAGTGAAATTAGCGGGTCCTACAATGAGCAGTTCTTC
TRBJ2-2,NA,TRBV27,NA,CASSYEGLANTGELFF,TGTGCCAGCAGTTACGAGGGTTTGGCGAACACCGGGGAGCTGTTTTTT
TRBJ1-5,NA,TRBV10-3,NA,CAISANFGDQPQHF,TGTGCCATCAGTGCGAACTTCGGGGATCAGCCCCAGCATTTT
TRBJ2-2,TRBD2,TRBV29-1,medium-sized,CSVELAGVNTGELFF,TGCAGCGTTGAACTAGCGGGAGTAAACACCGGGGAGCTGTTTTTT
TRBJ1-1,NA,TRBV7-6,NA,CASSSVTVTNTEAFF,TGTGCCAGCAGCTCGGTGACAGTGACGAACACTGAAGCTTTCTTT
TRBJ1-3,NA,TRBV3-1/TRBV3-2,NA,CASSDSAGNTIYF,TGTGCCAGCAGCGATAGCGCTGGAAACACCATATATTTT
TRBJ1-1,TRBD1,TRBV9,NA,CASSAEGAKAEAFF,TGTGCCAGCAGCGCGGAGGGGGCTAAGGCTGAAGCTTTCTTT
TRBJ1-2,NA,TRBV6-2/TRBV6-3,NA,CASSRYRESNYGYTF,TGTGCCAGCAGCCGGTACAGGGAATCTAACTATGGCTACACCTTC
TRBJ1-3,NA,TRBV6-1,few,CASSEARGGGNTIYF,TGTGCCAGCAGTGAAGCGCGCGGGGGCGGAAACACCATATATTTT
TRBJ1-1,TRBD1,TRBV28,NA,CASSPTRQGKTEAFF,TGTGCCAGCAGCCCGACCCGACAGGGCAAAACTGAAGCTTTCTTT
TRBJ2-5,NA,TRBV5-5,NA,CASSLTQNPETQYF,TGTGCCAGCAGCCTCACGCAGAACCCAGAGACCCAGTACTTC
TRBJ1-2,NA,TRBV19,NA,CASSIVFGTGPGGYTF,TGTGCCAGTAGTATCGTTTTTGGAACAGGGCCGGGAGGCTACACCTTC
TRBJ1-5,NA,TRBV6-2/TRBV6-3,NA,CASSYSVSGPFARNSNQPQHF,TGTGCCAGCAGTTACTCAGTATCAGGGCCATTCGCGCGCAATAGCAATCAGCCCCAGCATTTT
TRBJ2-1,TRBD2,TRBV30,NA,CAWSVKRGVYNEQFF,TGTGCCTGGAGTGTAAAGCGGGGGGTATACAATGAGCAGTTCTTC
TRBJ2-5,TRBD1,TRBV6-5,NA,CASSPKGAGKETQYF,TGTGCCAGCAGTCCCAAGGGGGCCGGGAAAGAGACCCAGTACTTC
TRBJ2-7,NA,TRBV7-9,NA,CASRQTGKNSYEQYF,TGTGCCAGCAGACAGACAGGCAAGAACTCCTACGAGCAGTACTTC
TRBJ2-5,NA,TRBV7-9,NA,CASSLGGVSQETQYF,TGTGCCAGCAGCTTAGGGGGAGTCTCCCAAGAGACCCAGTACTTC
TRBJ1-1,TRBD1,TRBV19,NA,CASRPGQGGRGAFF,TGTGCCAGTAGACCCGGACAGGGAGGTCGGGGTGCTTTCTTT
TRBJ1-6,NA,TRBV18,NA,CASSPRADSPLHF,TGTGCCAGCTCACCACGCGCGGATTCACCCCTCCACTTT
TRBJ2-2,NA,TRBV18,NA,CASSPQSGVNTGELFF,TGTGCCAGCTCACCCCAATCAGGGGTGAACACCGGGGAGCTGTTTTTT
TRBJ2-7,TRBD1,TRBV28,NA,CASSLGRGTGGIYEQYF,TGTGCCAGCAGCCTAGGACGGGGGACAGGGGGGATCTACGAGCAGTACTTC
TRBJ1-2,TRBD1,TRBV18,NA,CASSPRDSRNGYTF,TGTGCCAGCTCACCTCGGGACAGTAGGAATGGCTACACCTTC
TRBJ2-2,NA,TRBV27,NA,CASSFSSAGGNTGELFF,TGTGCCAGCAGTTTTAGCTCCGCTGGTGGGAACACCGGGGAGCTGTTTTTT
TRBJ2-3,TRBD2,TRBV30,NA,CAWSAGLAGGSADTQYF,TGTGCCTGGAGTGCTGGACTAGCGGGAGGTAGCGCAGATACGCAGTATTTT
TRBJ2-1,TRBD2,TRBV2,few,CASRTRGVGNNEQFF,TGTGCCAGCAGGACGCGGGGGGTGGGGAACAATGAGCAGTTCTTC
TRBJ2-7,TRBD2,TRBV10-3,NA,CAISDSGRRDEQYF,TGTGCCATCAGTGACAGCGGGAGGCGGGACGAGCAGTACTTC
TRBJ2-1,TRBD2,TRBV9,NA,CASSVEAGLGSYNEQFF,TGTGCCAGCAGCGTTGAGGCAGGACTAGGGTCCTACAATGAGCAGTTCTTC
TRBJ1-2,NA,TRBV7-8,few,CASSLGAGVYGYTF,TGTGCCAGCAGCTTAGGGGCGGGGGTGTATGGCTACACCTTC
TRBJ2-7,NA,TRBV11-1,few,CASSFSGRPYEQYF,TGTGCCAGCAGCTTTAGTGGCAGGCCCTACGAGCAGTACTTC
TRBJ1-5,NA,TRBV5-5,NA,CASSLGEGFGQPQHF,TGTGCCAGCAGCTTAGGTGAGGGCTTCGGTCAGCCCCAGCATTTT